The 17 T cell receptor beta chains below were found in one sample sequenced in a study of early T cells in non-severe SARS-CoV-2 infection (dated by TCRdb to the early 2020s). The protocol used for the library was 5' RACE. Sequencing took place on a NextSeq 500. TCRdb's own reprocessing of the public reads used fastp at Q25 and MiXCR and kept productive beta chains. Entries are consolidated by CDR3 protein sequence, retaining the most common genes and DNA. This sample lists about 110,000 distinct CDR3 sequences; 9.5% to 13% were detected once. Around 3% of the sample is in the top ten clones. The sequenced sample consisted of whole blood. These receptors all stem from an adult who was a healthcare worker with PCR-confirmed SARS-CoV-2 infection or an uninfected control (not recorded which).

This clonotype has a handful of counts. The chain uses TRBV19 and TRBJ2-7; 8 nucleotides line up with TRBD2. Germline CDR1 is LNHDA and CDR2 is SQIVND (reference sequence). This CDR3 is built from 14 residues. Trimming at V came to 6 bases and at J to 0 bases, leaving 4 bases not matched to a gene. The CDR3: CASSRTSHSYEQYF. The CDR3 DNA reads TGTGCCAGTAGCCGGACTAGCCACTCCTACGAGCAGTACTTC.

This clonotype appeared many times. V usage is TRBV29-1 and J usage is TRBJ1-2; maybe TRBD1 (6 bases). V was cut by 6 bases and J by 6 bases, with 14 bases left in between. This CDR3 spans 12 amino acids. Per the germline V gene, CDR1 is SQVTM and CDR2 is ANQGSEA. The CDR3 coding sequence is TGCAGCGTGAGGGGGGAGACGGATGGCTACACCTTC. This encodes CSVRGETDGYTF.

This chain links TRBV12-3 or TRBV12-4 with TRBJ2-1, with 9 bases that match TRBD1. CDR3 length: 15 amino acids. V lost 7 bases to trimming and J lost 5 bases; unmatched junction nucleotides: 9. The CDR3 DNA follows: TGTGCCAGCATTTCCGGGACAGGGTACCACAATGAGCAGTTCTTC. It specifies CASISGTGYHNEQFF.

The rearrangement links TRBV6-5 to TRBJ1-5, with a possible D match to TRBD1 (6 bases). This CDR3 is 15 amino acids long. The germline V gene has CDR1 MNHEY and CDR2 SVGAGI. V was pared by 7 bases and J by 2 bases, with 15 bases between. The CDR3 loop is CASKSRGAGNQPQHF. For the CDR3, the DNA is TGTGCCAGCAAGTCCCGGGGGGCCGGCAATCAGCCCCAGCATTTT.

This clonotype was recorded a few times. The rearrangement joins TRBV7-8 to TRBJ2-1; no definite D call. The CDR3 length is 11 residues. V was pared by 1 base and J by 8 bases, with 3 bases between. Germline V CDR1 and CDR2: SGHVS, FQNEAQ. For the CDR3, the DNA is TGTGCCAGCAGCTTAGGCCATGAGCAGTTCTTC. Its translation: CASSLGHEQFF.

The table lists this clonotype with a few counts. This rearrangement joins TRBV4-2 to TRBJ1-5, with a tentative D call TRBD1 (5 bases). The CDR3 extends over 15 amino acids. Between the trimmed V and J ends, which lost 4 bases and 3 bases, there was a span of 13 bases. Germline V gene lookup returns CDR1 LGHNA and CDR2 YNFKEQ. CDR3 bases: TGTGCCAGCAGCCTACAGGTCGGGGTCAATCAGCCCCAGCATTTT. It specifies CASSLQVGVNQPQHF.

This clonotype appeared a few times. The rearrangement links TRBV28 to TRBJ2-1, with TRBD1 matching 8 bases. From germline, CDR1 is MDHEN and CDR2 SYDVKM. This CDR3 is 15 amino acids long. V trimming: 5 bases; J trimming: 6 bases; junction bases outside the gene matches: 9. The chain's CDR3 is CASSPAGQGSNEQFF. The CDR3 DNA reads as TGTGCCAGCAGTCCCGCCGGACAGGGATCCAATGAGCAGTTCTTC.

The gene calls are TRBV29-1 and TRBJ2-2; the match to TRBD1 covers 12 bases. Germline V gene sequence: CDR1 SQVTM, CDR2 ANQGSEA. V lost 7 bases, J lost 2 bases, and 11 bases stayed unmatched. The CDR3 extends over 17 amino acids. CDR3: CSGINLGQGANTGELFF. In DNA, the CDR3 is TGCAGCGGCATAAACCTGGGACAGGGGGCTAACACCGGGGAGCTGTTTTTT.

This chain joins TRBV7-6 and TRBJ2-2; D possibly matches TRBD1 or TRBD2 (5 bases each). Trimming removed 5 bases at V and 3 bases at J, with 10 bases between. The CDR3 sequence is 14 residues long. Germline CDR1 reads SGHVS; CDR2 reads FNYEAQ. The DNA of the CDR3 is TGTGCCAGCAGCCGGGACGACGACACCGGGGAGCTGTTTTTT. This encodes CASSRDDDTGELFF. The whole variable domain, remainder taken from reference TRBV7-6 and TRBJ2-2, is GAGVSQSPRYKVTKRGQDVALRCDPISGHVSLYWYRQALGQGPEFLTYFNYEAQQDKSGLPNDRFSAERPEGSISTLTIQRTEQRDSAMYRCASSRDDDTGELFFGEGSRLTVL.

This clonotype has just a few counts. The CDR3 DNA is TGTGCCAGTAGTATGGAGAATCGGGGGCCTGACACCGGGGAGCTGTTTTTT. Its protein is CASSMENRGPDTGELFF. The chain links TRBV19 to TRBJ2-2; D may match TRBD1 or TRBD2 (6 bases each). V was clipped by 3 bases and J by 3 bases, with 17 bases between them. The CDR3 extends over 17 amino acids. Germline values: CDR1 LNHDA, CDR2 SQIVND (reference sequence).

The sample holds many counts of this clonotype. V and J are TRBV11-2 and TRBJ2-2, with TRBD2 matching over 13 bases. Germline CDR1 reads SGHAT; CDR2 reads FQNNGV. The CDR3 is 16 residues long. The trim removed 5 bases at V and 5 bases at J, leaving 5 bases unmatched. The CDR3 loop is CASSPRTSGRTGELFF. The CDR3 DNA is TGTGCCAGCAGCCCCCGGACTAGCGGGAGAACCGGGGAGCTGTTTTTT.

In the case of this clonotype: The junction shows a germline mismatch at one end, possibly a read error. This chain joins TRBV27 and TRBJ2-1, with 10 bases identical to TRBD2. Per germline, CDR1 MNHEY and CDR2 SMNVEV (reference sequence). CDR3 length equals 11 residues. For the CDR3, the DNA is TGTGCCAGCAGTCCAGGGACTAGCGTGTGGTTC. Translated: CASSPGTSVWF.

This clonotype was seen a few times. J is TRBJ2-5 and V is TRBV21-1; the D call of TRBD2 is as the table states it, not checked on the DNA. TRBV21-1 is assigned pseudogene status. This CDR3 contains 14 residues. The DNA of the CDR3 is TGTGCCAGCACCTCCTCGAGGTACCAAGAGACCCAGTACTTC. It specifies CASTSSRYQETQYF.

This clonotype was detected only a few times. CDR3 sequence reads: CASSRLDRYTGELFF. The CDR3, as DNA: TGTGCCAGCAGCCGACTGGACCGATACACCGGGGAGCTGTTTTTT. The chain employs TRBV5-5 and TRBJ2-2, with D hard to call. V dropped 4 bases and J dropped 3 bases, with 13 bases sitting between them. Germline loops: CDR1 SGHKS, CDR2 YYEKEE (reference sequence). The CDR3 consists of 15 residues.

The chain has TRBV25-1 and TRBJ2-1; 8 positions match TRBD2. The CDR3 covers 17 residues. Trimming cost V 1 base and J 1 base; bases outside gene matches: 6. CDR1 is MGHDK, CDR2 SYGVNS, per germline. Here the CDR3 DNA reads TGTGCCAGCAGTGAATTTGGCGGGGGGCGGTCCTACAATGAGCAGTTCTTC. Its protein product is CASSEFGGGRSYNEQFF.

The gene calls are TRBV14 and TRBJ2-7; 8 positions agree with TRBD1. V dropped 8 bases and J dropped 0; count of bases not matched to a gene: 3. The CDR3 is 13 amino acids. Germline loops: CDR1 SGHDN, CDR2 FVKESK. CDR3 residues: CASGDRSSYEQYF. DNA for the CDR3: TGTGCCAGCGGGGACAGGAGCTCCTACGAGCAGTACTTC.

The sample holds a few counts of this clonotype. The chain links TRBV20-1 to TRBJ2-4; 7 nucleotides align to TRBD1. Germline V gives CDR1 DFQATT, CDR2 SNEGSKA (reference sequence). The CDR3 runs to 18 residues. The V gene end was trimmed by 1 base and the J gene end by 1 base; junction bases not matched to a gene: 13. The chain's CDR3 is CSARAGTDLAGAKNIQYF. In DNA, the CDR3 is TGCAGTGCTAGAGCCGGGACAGATCTTGCCGGGGCCAAAAACATTCAGTACTTC.